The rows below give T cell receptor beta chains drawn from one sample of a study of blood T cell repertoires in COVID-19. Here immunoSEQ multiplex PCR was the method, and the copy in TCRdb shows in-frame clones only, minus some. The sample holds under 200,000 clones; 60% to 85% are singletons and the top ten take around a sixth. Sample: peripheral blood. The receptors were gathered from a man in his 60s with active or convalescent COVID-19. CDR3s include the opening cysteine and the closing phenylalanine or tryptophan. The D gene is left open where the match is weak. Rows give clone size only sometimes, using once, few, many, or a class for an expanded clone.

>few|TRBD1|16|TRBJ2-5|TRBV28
CASSPGTGGNQETQYF
TGTGCCAGCAGTCCCGGGACAGGGGGGAACCAAGAGACCCAGTACTTC
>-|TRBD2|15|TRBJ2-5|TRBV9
CASSVVAGGGETQYF
TGTGCCAGCAGCGTAGTAGCGGGAGGCGGAGAGACCCAGTACTTC
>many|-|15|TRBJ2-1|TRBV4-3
CASSQPGLLGNEQFF
TGCGCCAGCAGCCAGCCGGGTCTCCTCGGCAATGAGCAGTTCTTC
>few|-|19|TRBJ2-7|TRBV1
CTSSPGRDSPQNGYYEQYF
TGCACCAGCAGCCCCGGAAGGGACAGCCCCCAAAATGGCTACTACGAGCAGTACTTC
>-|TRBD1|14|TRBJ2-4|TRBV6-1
CASSDQGAVNIQYF
TGTGCCAGCAGTGACCAGGGGGCGGTAAACATTCAGTACTTC
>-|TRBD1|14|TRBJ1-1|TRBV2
CASSEDREATEAFF
TGTGCCAGCAGTGAGGACAGGGAGGCCACTGAAGCTTTCTTT
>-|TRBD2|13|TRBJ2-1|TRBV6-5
CASIQLARDEQFF
TGTGCCAGCATTCAACTAGCGAGGGATGAGCAGTTCTTC
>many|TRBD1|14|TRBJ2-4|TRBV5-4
CASSRRDGTDIQYF
TGTGCCAGCAGCCGTAGAGACGGGACAGACATTCAGTACTTC
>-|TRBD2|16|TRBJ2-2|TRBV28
CASSTFGGTDTGELFF
TGTGCCAGCAGTACTTTCGGGGGGACGGACACCGGGGAGCTGTTTTTT
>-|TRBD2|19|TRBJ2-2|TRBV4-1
CASSQPSDPSGRAGGELFF
TGCGCCAGCAGCCAACCCTCAGACCCCAGCGGGAGGGCCGGTGGGGAGCTGTTTTTT
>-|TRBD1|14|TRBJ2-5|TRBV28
CASISQGIQETQYF
TGTGCCAGCATCTCACAGGGGATACAAGAGACCCAGTACTTC
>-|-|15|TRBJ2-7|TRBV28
CASSLTGGNSYEQYF
TGTGCCAGCAGTTTAACGGGGGGCAACTCCTACGAGCAGTACTTC
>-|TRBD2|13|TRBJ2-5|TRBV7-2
CAFAGAGGGTQYF
TGTGCCTTCGCGGGGGCGGGAGGCGGGACCCAGTACTTC
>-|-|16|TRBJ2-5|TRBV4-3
CASSQDNLRGQETQYF
TGCGCCAGCAGCCAAGATAATTTGCGAGGGCAAGAGACCCAGTACTTC
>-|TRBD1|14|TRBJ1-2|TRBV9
CASSPWDRIDGYTF
TGTGCCAGCAGCCCATGGGACAGGATAGATGGCTACACCTTC
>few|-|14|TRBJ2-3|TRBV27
CASSFTASTDTQYF
TGTGCCAGCAGTTTTACAGCTAGCACAGATACGCAGTATTTT
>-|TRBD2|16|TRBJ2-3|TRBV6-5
CASSYSTTSGRDTQYF
TGTGCCAGCAGTTACTCGACGACTAGCGGACGAGATACGCAGTATTTT
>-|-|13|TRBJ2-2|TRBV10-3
CAISEAGTGELFF
TGTGCCATCAGTGAAGCTGGCACCGGGGAGCTGTTTTTT
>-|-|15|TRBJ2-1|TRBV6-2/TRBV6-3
CASSPWGPSYNEQFF
TGTGCCAGCAGCCCTTGGGGGCCGTCCTACAATGAGCAGTTCTTC
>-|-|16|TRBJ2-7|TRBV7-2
CASSFGIWERFGEQYF
TGTGCCAGCAGCTTCGGTATTTGGGAGAGGTTTGGCGAGCAGTACTTC
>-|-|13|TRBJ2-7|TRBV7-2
CASSLGLAGEQYF
TGTGCCAGCAGCTTGGGACTGGCAGGCGAGCAGTACTTC
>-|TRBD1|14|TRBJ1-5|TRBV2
CASSVGQGGQPQHF
TGTGCCAGCAGTGTGGGACAGGGTGGACAGCCCCAGCATTTT
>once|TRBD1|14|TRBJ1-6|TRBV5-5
CASSLAGGESPLHF
TGTGCCAGCAGCTTAGCAGGGGGCGAGTCACCCCTCCACTTT
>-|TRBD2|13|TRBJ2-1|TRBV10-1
CASCGTSGNEQFF
TGCGCCAGCTGCGGGACTAGCGGCAATGAGCAGTTCTTC
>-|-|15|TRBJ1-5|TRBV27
CASSLWRGFDQPQHF
TGTGCCAGCAGTTTATGGAGGGGCTTCGATCAGCCCCAGCATTTT
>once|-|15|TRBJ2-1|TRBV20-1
CSASRSRPSYNEQFF
TGCAGTGCTAGTCGTAGCAGACCCTCCTACAATGAGCAGTTCTTC
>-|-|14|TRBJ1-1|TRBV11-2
CASSLAGADTEAFF
TGTGCCAGCAGCTTGGCTGGGGCAGACACTGAAGCTTTCTTT
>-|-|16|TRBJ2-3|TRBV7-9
CASSLTAGGGTDTQYF
TGTGCCAGCAGCTTAACTGCGGGTGGGGGCACAGATACGCAGTATTTT
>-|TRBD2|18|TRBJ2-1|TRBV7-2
CASTLRGSGRALSYEQFF
TGTGCCAGCACTCTGAGGGGTAGCGGGAGGGCCCTTTCATATGAGCAGTTCTTC
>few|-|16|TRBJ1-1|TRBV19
CASSTLAGGAGTEAFF
TGTGCCAGTAGTACTCTCGCGGGGGGCGCGGGCACTGAAGCTTTCTTT
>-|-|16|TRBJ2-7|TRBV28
CASSGGGTGTPYEQYF
TGTGCCAGCAGCGGGGGAGGTACTGGTACCCCCTACGAGCAGTACTTC
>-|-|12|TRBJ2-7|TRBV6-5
CASSGATYEQYF
TGTGCCAGCTCAGGGGCGACCTACGAGCAGTACTTC
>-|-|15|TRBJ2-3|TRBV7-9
CASNQGWGVTDTQYF
TGTGCCAGCAACCAAGGGTGGGGAGTCACAGATACGCAGTATTTT
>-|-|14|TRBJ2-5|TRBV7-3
CASSPLRRSETQYF
TGTGCCAGCAGCCCCCTACGCAGGTCAGAGACCCAGTACTTC
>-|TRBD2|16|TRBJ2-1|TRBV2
CASRVVRASGSIEQFF
TGTGCCAGCAGGGTTGTAAGGGCTAGCGGGAGTATTGAGCAGTTCTTC
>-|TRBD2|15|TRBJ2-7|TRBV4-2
CASSQSLAGNYEQYF
TGTGCCAGCAGCCAGTCACTAGCGGGTAACTACGAGCAGTACTTC
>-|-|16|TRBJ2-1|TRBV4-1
CASSPELRYSYNEQFF
TGCGCCAGCAGCCCCGAGCTCCGATACTCCTACAATGAGCAGTTCTTC
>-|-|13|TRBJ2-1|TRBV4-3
CASSQVHGSKQFF
TGCGCCAGCAGCCAAGTGCACGGTAGTAAGCAGTTCTTC
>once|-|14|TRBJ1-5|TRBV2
CASSVAVGNQPQHF
TGTGCCAGCAGTGTGGCAGTTGGCAATCAGCCCCAGCATTTT
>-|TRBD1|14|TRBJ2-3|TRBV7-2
CASSSTGGWDTQYF
TGTGCCAGCAGCTCCACAGGGGGCTGGGATACGCAGTATTTT
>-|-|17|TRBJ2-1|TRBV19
CASSIRLGTSSYNEQFF
TGTGCCAGTAGTATCCGGCTGGGGACTTCTTCCTACAATGAGCAGTTCTTC
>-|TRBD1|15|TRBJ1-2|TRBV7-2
CASSSRGQGAISYTF
TGTGCCAGCAGCTCACGAGGACAGGGGGCCATTAGCTACACCTTC
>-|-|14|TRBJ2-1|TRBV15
CATSRGAAYNEQFF
TGTGCCACCAGCAGAGGTGCGGCATACAATGAGCAGTTCTTC
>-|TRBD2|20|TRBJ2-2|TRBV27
CASSSWALGAGDPRAGELFF
TGTGCCAGCAGTTCCTGGGCCCTGGGAGCGGGGGATCCGAGGGCCGGGGAGCTGTTTTTT
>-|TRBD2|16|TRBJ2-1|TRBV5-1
CASSPQASGRVNEQFF
TGCGCCAGCAGCCCCCAGGCTAGCGGGAGGGTGAATGAGCAGTTCTTC
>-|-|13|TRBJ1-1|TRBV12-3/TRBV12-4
CASSLMVVAEAFF
TGTGCCAGCAGTTTAATGGTGGTAGCTGAAGCTTTCTTT
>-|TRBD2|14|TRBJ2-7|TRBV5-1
CARRDAGGPYEQYF
TGCGCCAGAAGGGACGCGGGAGGGCCCTACGAGCAGTACTTC
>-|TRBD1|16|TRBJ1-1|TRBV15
CATSRDSRAGGKEAFF
TGTGCCACCAGCAGAGATTCCAGGGCAGGGGGCAAGGAAGCTTTCTTT
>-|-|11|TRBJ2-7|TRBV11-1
CASSLKTEQYF
TGTGCCAGCAGCTTAAAGACAGAGCAGTACTTC
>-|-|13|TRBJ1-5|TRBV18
CASSSGGDQPQHF
TGTGCCAGCTCCTCGGGGGGGGATCAGCCCCAGCATTTT
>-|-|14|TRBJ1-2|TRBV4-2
CASSQGRANYGYTF
TGTGCCAGCAGCCAGGGCCGCGCTAACTATGGCTACACCTTC
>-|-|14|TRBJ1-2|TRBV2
CASIFESGMYGYTF
TGTGCCAGCATCTTTGAGTCAGGGATGTATGGCTACACCTTC
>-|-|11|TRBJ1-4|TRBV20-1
CSARVLTELFF
TGCAGTGCTAGAGTTCTAACGGAACTGTTTTTT
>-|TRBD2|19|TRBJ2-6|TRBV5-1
CASSLRSTSGSSGANVLTF
TGCGCCAGCAGCTTAAGATCGACTAGCGGGAGCTCTGGGGCCAACGTCCTGACTTTC
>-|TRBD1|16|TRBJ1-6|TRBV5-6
CASSLAGTGGDSPLHF
TGTGCCAGCAGCTTGGCCGGGACAGGGGGCGACTCACCCCTCCACTTT
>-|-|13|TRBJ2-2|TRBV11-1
CASSSQGTGELFF
TGTGCCAGCAGCTCACAGGGTACCGGGGAGCTGTTTTTT
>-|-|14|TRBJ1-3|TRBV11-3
CASSLTSPGNTIYF
TGTGCCAGCAGCCTAACGAGCCCGGGAAACACCATATATTTT
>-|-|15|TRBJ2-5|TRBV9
CASSKGVADQETQYF
TGTGCCAGCAGCAAAGGAGTGGCCGACCAAGAGACCCAGTACTTC
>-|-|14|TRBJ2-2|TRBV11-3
CASSEQGLTGELFF
TGTGCCAGCTCAGAGCAGGGGCTCACCGGGGAGCTGTTTTTT